Shown below are 15 T cell receptor beta chains from a single sample sequenced in a study of T cell responses to AZD1222 COVID-19 vaccine. Sequenced by immunoSEQ multiplex PCR; TCRdb stores in-frame clones only, minus some. Among some 160,000 clones listed, around 88% were seen once. This specimen consisted of peripheral blood, obtained 28 days after the second AZD1222 dose. The receptors stem from an adult who received the AZD1222 COVID-19 vaccine.

This chain joins TRBV6-5 and TRBJ1-2, with 7 positions matching TRBD1. After removal of 6 bases from V and 8 bases from J, the junction contained 9 bases not matched to a gene. This CDR3 region has 13 residues. CDR1 and CDR2 from the germline V gene are MNHEY and SVGAGI. The CDR3 sequence is CASRSDRARGYTF. The CDR3 DNA reads as TGTGCCAGCAGGTCAGACAGGGCAAGAGGCTACACCTTC.

J is TRBJ2-2 and V is TRBV2; D is perhaps TRBD1 (6 bases). The ends were cut back, 2 bases at V and 2 bases at J, with 18 bases in the middle. There are 18 residues in the CDR3. Looked up from germline, CDR1 is SNHLY and CDR2 is FYNNEI. CDR3 in amino acids: CASSELAGVPLNTGELFF. The CDR3 DNA is TGTGCCAGCAGTGAACTCGCAGGGGTGCCCCTCAACACCGGGGAGCTGTTTTTT.

This chain uses TRBV29-1 with TRBJ1-3, with D unresolved. Germline loops: CDR1 SQVTM, CDR2 ANQGSEA. The CDR3 sequence is 12 residues long. Deletions cut 6 bases from V and 3 bases from J, with 9 bases between. The CDR3 loop reads CSVYSNGNTIYF. The CDR3 DNA reads as TGCAGCGTCTACAGTAATGGAAACACCATATATTTT.

The gene calls are TRBV6-5 and TRBJ1-1, with a weak D call TRBD1 (6 bases). Germline V gene sequence: CDR1 MNHEY, CDR2 SVGAGI. The V and J ends lost 6 bases and 0 bases respectively, with 8 bases between them. This CDR3 contains 13 residues. The CDR3 nucleotides are TGTGCCAGCAGGGGGACACTGAACACTGAAGCTTTCTTT. Residues: CASRGTLNTEAFF.

This chain connects TRBV3-1 (or the pseudogene TRBV3-2) to TRBJ1-2; unclear D gene. CDR1 is LGHDT, CDR2 YNNKEL, per germline (reference sequence). The CDR3 contains 14 residues. Trimming took 2 bases from V and 8 from J, leaving 15 bases between them. In nucleotides, the CDR3 is TGTGCCAGCAGCCAACCCGGGCAGCCTACCGGCTACACCTTC. Its protein is CASSQPGQPTGYTF.

The V call is TRBV6-2 or TRBV6-3, the J call TRBJ1-1; 7 bases line up with TRBD1. Germline values: CDR1 MNHEY, CDR2 SVGEGT. The CDR3 extends over 12 amino acids. Trimming took 5 bases from V and 7 from J; bases not matched to a gene: 4. In nucleotides, the CDR3 is TGTGCCAGCAGTGACCAGGGGGGTGAAGCTTTCTTT. Its translation: CASSDQGGEAFF.

This rearrangement joins TRBV24-1 to TRBJ2-7; perhaps TRBD1 as D (6 bases). Germline CDR1 KGHDR, CDR2 SFDVKD. The CDR3 loop spans 13 amino acids. Trimming left V 6 bases short and J 1 base short, with 9 bases between. The CDR3 bases are TGTGCCACCAGTCCTACAGGGTCCTACGAGCAGTACTTC. Its protein product is CATSPTGSYEQYF.

The gene calls are TRBV12-3 or TRBV12-4 and TRBJ2-7, with 8 bases lining up with TRBD2. The CDR3 has 13 residues. With V trimmed by 3 bases and J by 4 bases, 2 bases remained unmatched. CDR3 coding DNA: TGTGCCAGCAGTTTTGGACTAGCTTACGAGCAGTACTTC. Its translation is CASSFGLAYEQYF.

This rearrangement joins TRBV25-1 to TRBJ1-1, with D possibly TRBD1 on 6 matching bases. The CDR3 totals 15 residues. V lost 3 bases to trimming and J lost 1 base, with 12 bases between them. Germline V CDR1 and CDR2: MGHDK, SYGVNS. The CDR3 nucleotides read TGTGCCAGCAGTGAGAACAGGGCGGGGAACACTGAAGCTTTCTTT. It specifies CASSENRAGNTEAFF.

The count of this clone is one. The CDR3 region is CASSLVDQGGYEQYF. CDR3 coding DNA: TGTGCCAGCAGCTTAGTGGACCAGGGTGGTTACGAGCAGTACTTC. The chain recombines TRBV7-8 with TRBJ2-7; a possible D gene is TRBD1 (5 bases). Germline values: CDR1 SGHVS, CDR2 FQNEAQ. The ends were cut back, 1 base at V and 4 bases at J, with 14 bases in the middle. This CDR3 region has 15 residues.

The CDR3 spells CASSSIVGTSGGPAYEQYF. In DNA, the CDR3 is TGTGCCAGCAGCTCAATAGTGGGGACTAGCGGGGGACCCGCCTACGAGCAGTACTTC. V usage is TRBV7-6 and J usage is TRBJ2-7; TRBD2 agrees at 14 bases. The CDR3 loop spans 19 amino acids. Germline CDR1 is SGHVS and CDR2 is FNYEAQ. Trimming cost V 4 bases and J 2 bases; bases outside gene matches: 13. Looking up the rest from reference TRBV7-6 and TRBJ2-7 gives the full variable domain: GAGVSQSPRYKVTKRGQDVALRCDPISGHVSLYWYRQALGQGPEFLTYFNYEAQQDKSGLPNDRFSAERPEGSISTLTIQRTEQRDSAMYRCASSSIVGTSGGPAYEQYFGPGTRLTVT.

V gene TRBV4-1 combines with J gene TRBJ1-6; D not resolved. There are 14 residues in the CDR3. Trimming left V 0 bases short and J 10 bases short, with 10 bases between. From germline, CDR1 is MGHRA and CDR2 YSYEKL. The CDR3 DNA reads as TGCGCCAGCAGCCAAGAAGGGATTAGGTCACCCCTCCACTTT. Encoded protein: CASSQEGIRSPLHF.

The genes are TRBV30 and TRBJ1-3; the D gene is possibly TRBD1 (5 bases). The germline CDR1 and CDR2 sequences are GTSNPN and SVGIG (reference sequence). Trimming pared 2 bases from V and 0 bases from J, leaving 5 bases between. CDR3 length equals 13 residues. CDR3 residues: CAWSRGSGNTIYF. The DNA for the CDR3 is TGTGCCTGGAGTAGGGGCTCTGGAAACACCATATATTTT.

V is TRBV19 and J is TRBJ1-4; no firm D call. This CDR3 region has 14 residues. Germline-derived CDR1 and CDR2 are LNHDA and SQIVND (reference sequence). V was trimmed by 5 bases and J by 8 bases, leaving 15 bases between them. As DNA, the CDR3 is TGTGCCAGTAGTGAAGGCCGGGGATCCGAAAAACTGTTTTTT. Amino acid sequence: CASSEGRGSEKLFF.

DNA of the CDR3: TGTGCTAGTGGTTTGTTTCGGGACACTGAAGCTTTCTTT. This encodes CASGLFRDTEAFF. V is TRBV12-5 and J is TRBJ1-1, with D uncertain. The germline V and J ends were trimmed by 2 bases and 3 bases, with 7 bases remaining between them. CDR3 length: 13 residues. Germline loops: CDR1 LGHNT, CDR2 FRNRAP.